This TCR beta chain was profiled in a study of T-cell memory formation after mild COVID-19. Constant-segment-primed 5'RACE gave TCR alpha and TCR beta cDNA libraries with sample barcodes and UMIs. A single record per CDR3 protein comes from TCRdb applying MiXCR to the 5' RACE reads. The sample lists about 130,000 distinct CDR3 sequences, 15% to 20% seen once, with around 4.8% in the top ten. This CDR3 contains 16 residues. Trimming pared 6 bases from V and 4 bases from J, leaving 21 bases between. Germline CDR1 reads MNHEY; CDR2 reads SMNVEV (reference sequence). Study-level points and caveats: Clones which contracted sat mainly in CM and EM if CD4+, and in EMRA if CD8+. For second-wave clones that peaked at day 37, SARS-CoV-2 specificity went unverified. The pre-infection memory compartment contained some responding clones, suggesting cross-reactive memory joined.

This clonotype was found a few times. Its target is not known. V is TRBV27 and J is TRBJ1-2; TRBD1 might be the D (6 bases). Sequenced: PBMCs or a T cell subset sorted from them (not recorded which). The clonotype was recovered from a man aged 18 to 35 who had mild COVID-19 (a few samples of this study predate the infection). Cell type and time point are not known. CDR3 nucleotide sequence: TGTGCCAGCAGCCTCGTGGGAGGGGGTAGGGGCTATGGCTACACCTTC. This codes for CASSLVGGGRGYGYTF.